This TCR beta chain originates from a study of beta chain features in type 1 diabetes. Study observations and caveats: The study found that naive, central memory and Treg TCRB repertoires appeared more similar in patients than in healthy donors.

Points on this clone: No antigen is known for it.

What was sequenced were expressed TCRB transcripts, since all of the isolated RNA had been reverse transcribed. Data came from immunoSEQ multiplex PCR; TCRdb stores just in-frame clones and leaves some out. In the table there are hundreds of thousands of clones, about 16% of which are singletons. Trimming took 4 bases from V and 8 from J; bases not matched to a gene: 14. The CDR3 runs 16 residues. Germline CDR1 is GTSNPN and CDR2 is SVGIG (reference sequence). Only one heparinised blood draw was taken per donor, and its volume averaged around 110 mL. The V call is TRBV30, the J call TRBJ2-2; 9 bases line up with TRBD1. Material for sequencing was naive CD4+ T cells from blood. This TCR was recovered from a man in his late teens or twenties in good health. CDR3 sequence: CAWTRQGELRRGELFF. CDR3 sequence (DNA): TGTGCCTGGACGAGACAGGGGGAGTTACGGAGAGGGGAGCTGTTTTTT.